This T cell receptor (beta chain) is drawn from a study of tumor and adjacent non-tumor tissue in lung cancer. In the study overall: Each sample yielded roughly 4.2 million productive TCRbeta reads on average.

Study findings and constraints: Compared with tumor, normal lung showed significantly lower TCR diversity. Top 100 clones took a larger repertoire share in normal lung.

Turning to this clonotype: What it binds is not known. One junction end does not reproduce the germline sequence, and a read error may be involved.

No cell sorting was done before RNA was extracted from the tissue. Distant lung tissue was collected more than 3 cm away from the tumor edge. Germline V CDR1 and CDR2: DFQATT, SNEGSKA (reference sequence). CDR3 length: 13 amino acids. A modified ARM-PCR protocol with three rounds of nested PCR amplified TCRbeta. Via MiXCR, TCRdb re-called the multiplex PCR reads, giving one row per CDR3 protein. The sample holds about 100,000 distinct CDR3 sequences, less than 75% seen once. Sequencing used distant non-tumor lung tissue. This TCR derives from a man in his thirties or forties with non-small cell lung cancer. This rearrangement joins TRBV20-1 to TRBJ2-3; D tentatively reads TRBD1 or TRBD2 (5 bases each). CDR3 residues: CGAFRDQTDTQYF. Here the CDR3 DNA reads TGTGGTGCTTTCCGGGACCAAACCGATACGCAGTATTTT.